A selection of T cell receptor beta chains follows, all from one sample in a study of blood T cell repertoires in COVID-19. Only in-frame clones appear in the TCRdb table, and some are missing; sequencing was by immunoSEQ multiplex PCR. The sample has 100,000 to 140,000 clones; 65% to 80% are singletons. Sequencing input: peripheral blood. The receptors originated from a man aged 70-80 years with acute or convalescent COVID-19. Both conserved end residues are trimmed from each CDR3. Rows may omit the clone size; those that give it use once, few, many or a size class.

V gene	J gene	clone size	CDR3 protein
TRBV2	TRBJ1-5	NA	ASSRTGMSFSEPQH
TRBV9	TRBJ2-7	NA	ASSPTGQTYEQY
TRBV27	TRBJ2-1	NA	ASTQRATLWQSYNEQF
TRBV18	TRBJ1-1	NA	ASSLTGGDGRDTEAF
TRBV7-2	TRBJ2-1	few	ASSLGGGGSYNEQF
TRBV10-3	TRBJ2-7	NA	ATNPGQLAYEQY
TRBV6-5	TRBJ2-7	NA	ASSTNWSSYEQY
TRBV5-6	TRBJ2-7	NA	ASQGGLYEQY
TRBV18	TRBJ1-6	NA	AGTSDKSPLH
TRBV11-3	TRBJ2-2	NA	ASSLRTGGMSGELF
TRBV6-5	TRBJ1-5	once	ASKTIRAGGQPQH
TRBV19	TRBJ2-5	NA	ASGGTGQETQY
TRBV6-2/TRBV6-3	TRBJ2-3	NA	ASSYISGQVTTDTQY
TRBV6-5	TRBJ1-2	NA	ASSRTGNGGYT